This T cell receptor (beta chain) was recovered during a study of vaccination and CD4 T cells after COVID-19. Whole-study context: Post-COVID sampling occurred a median roughly 100 days after diagnosis (range 35 to 161).

Note on this clonotype: Its antigen remains unknown.

The treatment here: approximately 9-day PBMC culture with coronavirus spike peptide pools or control peptides (ViraFEST assay). V was pared by 5 bases and J by 7 bases, with 7 bases of the junction left unmatched. Germline values: CDR1 MNHNS, CDR2 SASEGT. This CDR3 spans 13 amino acids. The Oncomine TCR Beta short-read assay sequenced DNA from cultured CD4+ T cells. TCRdb reprocessed the PCR reads via MiXCR and lists one record per CDR3 protein. The top ten hold roughly 15% of the sample, which has tens of thousands of distinct CDR3 sequences, 67% seen once. Sample: CD4+ T cells from blood, cultured in vitro, taken after SARS-CoV-2 vaccination. This TCR derives from a human donor who received a COVID-19 vaccine. This chain connects TRBV6-1 to TRBJ1-2, with 7 bases identical to TRBD1. The CDR3 bases are TGTGCCAGCAGTCACCGGGACAGTACTGGCTACACCTTC. Translated, it gives CASSHRDSTGYTF.